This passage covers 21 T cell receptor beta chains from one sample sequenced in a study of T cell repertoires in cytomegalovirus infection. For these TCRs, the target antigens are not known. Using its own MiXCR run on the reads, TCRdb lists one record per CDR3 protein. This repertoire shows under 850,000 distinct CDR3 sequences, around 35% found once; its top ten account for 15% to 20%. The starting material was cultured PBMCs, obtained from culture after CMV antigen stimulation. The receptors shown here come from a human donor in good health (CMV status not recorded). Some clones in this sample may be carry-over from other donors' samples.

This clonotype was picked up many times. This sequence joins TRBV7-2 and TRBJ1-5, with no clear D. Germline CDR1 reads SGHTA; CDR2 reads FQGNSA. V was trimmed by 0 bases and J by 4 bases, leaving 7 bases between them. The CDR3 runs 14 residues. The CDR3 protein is CASSLAAGNQPQHF. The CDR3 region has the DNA TGTGCCAGCAGCTTAGCGGCAGGTAATCAGCCCCAGCATTTT.

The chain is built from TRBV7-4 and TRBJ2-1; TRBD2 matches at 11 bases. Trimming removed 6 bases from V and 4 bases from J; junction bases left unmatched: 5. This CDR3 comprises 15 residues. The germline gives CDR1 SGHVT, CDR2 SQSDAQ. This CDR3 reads CASSWGLAEYNEQFF. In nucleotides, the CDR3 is TGTGCCAGCAGTTGGGGACTAGCGGAATACAATGAGCAGTTCTTC.

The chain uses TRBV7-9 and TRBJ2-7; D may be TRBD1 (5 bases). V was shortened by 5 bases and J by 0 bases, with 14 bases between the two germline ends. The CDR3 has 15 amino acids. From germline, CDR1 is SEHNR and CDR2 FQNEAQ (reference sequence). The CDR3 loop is CASSPQQGLSYEQYF. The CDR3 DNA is TGTGCCAGCAGCCCCCAGCAGGGCCTCTCCTACGAGCAGTACTTC.

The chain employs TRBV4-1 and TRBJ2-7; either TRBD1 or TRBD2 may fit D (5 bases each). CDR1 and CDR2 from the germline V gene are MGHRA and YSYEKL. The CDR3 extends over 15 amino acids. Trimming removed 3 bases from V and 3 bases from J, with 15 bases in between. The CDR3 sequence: CASSQTRDGLYEQYF. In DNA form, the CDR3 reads TGCGCCAGCAGCCAGACCCGGGACGGGCTCTACGAGCAGTACTTC.

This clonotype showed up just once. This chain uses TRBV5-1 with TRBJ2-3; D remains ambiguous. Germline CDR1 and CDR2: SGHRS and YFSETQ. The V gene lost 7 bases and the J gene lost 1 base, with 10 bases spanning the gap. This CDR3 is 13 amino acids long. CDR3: CASGNSRTDTQYF. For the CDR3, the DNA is TGCGCCAGCGGGAACAGTCGCACAGATACGCAGTATTTT.

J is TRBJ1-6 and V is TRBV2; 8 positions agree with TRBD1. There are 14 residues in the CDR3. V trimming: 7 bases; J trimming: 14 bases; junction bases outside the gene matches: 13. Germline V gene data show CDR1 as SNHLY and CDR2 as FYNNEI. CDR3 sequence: CASTTGGGGYTLHF. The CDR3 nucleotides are TGTGCCAGCACCACAGGGGGAGGGGGTTATACCCTCCACTTT.

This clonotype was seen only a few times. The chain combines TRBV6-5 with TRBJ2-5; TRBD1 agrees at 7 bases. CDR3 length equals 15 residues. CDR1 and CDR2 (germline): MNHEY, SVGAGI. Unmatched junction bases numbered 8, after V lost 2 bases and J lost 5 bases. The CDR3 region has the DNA TGTGCCAGCAGTTACGACAGAGGGGGCAGGGAGACCCAGTACTTC. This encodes CASSYDRGGRETQYF.

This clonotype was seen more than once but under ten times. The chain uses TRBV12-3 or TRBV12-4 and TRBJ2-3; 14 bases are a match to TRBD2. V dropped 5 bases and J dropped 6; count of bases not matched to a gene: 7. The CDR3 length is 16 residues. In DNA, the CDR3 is TGTGCCAGCAGTCCGAGACTAGCGGGGGGGCTGGATACGCAGTATTTT. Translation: CASSPRLAGGLDTQYF.

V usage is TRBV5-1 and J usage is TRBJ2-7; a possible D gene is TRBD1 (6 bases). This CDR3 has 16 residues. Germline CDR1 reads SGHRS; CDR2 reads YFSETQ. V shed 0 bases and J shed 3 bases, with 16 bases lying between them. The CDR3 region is CASSLDRQGQSYEQYF. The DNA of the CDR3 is TGCGCCAGCAGCTTGGATCGTCAAGGACAGAGCTACGAGCAGTACTTC.

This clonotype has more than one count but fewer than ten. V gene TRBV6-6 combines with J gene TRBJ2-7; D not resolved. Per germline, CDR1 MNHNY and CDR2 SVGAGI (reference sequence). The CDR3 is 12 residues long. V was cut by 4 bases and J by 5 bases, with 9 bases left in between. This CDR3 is CASSSTLDEQYF. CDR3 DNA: TGTGCCAGCAGTTCGACTCTCGACGAGCAGTACTTC.

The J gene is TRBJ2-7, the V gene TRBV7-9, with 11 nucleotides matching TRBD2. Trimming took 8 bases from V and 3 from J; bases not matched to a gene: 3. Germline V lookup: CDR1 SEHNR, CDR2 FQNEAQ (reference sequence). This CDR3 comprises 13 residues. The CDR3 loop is CASVLAGGYEQYF. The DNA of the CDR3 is TGTGCCAGCGTCCTAGCGGGAGGCTACGAGCAGTACTTC.

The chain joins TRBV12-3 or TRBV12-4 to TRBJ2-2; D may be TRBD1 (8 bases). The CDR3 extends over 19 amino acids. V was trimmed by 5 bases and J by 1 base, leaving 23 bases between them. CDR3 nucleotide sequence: TGTGCCAGCAGTCGCAGGGGGCGAGGGCTAGCGGTGAACACCGGGGAGCTGTTTTTT. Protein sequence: CASSRRGRGLAVNTGELFF.

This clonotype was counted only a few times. Here the CDR3 DNA reads TGTGCCAGCAGCTTAGGGGGGGCGGAAGATACGCAGTATTTT. It is translated as CASSLGGAEDTQYF. This chain links TRBV11-3 with TRBJ2-3; D assignment may be TRBD1 or TRBD2 (6 bases each). Trimming cost V 1 base and J 5 bases, with 10 bases left between them. Looked up from germline, CDR1 is SGHNT and CDR2 is YENEEA. This CDR3 is 14 amino acids long.

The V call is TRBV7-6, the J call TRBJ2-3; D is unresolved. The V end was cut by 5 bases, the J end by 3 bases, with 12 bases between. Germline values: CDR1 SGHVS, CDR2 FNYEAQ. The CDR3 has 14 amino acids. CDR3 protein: CASSTTPRTDTQYF. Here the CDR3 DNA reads TGTGCCAGCAGCACCACCCCCCGAACAGATACGCAGTATTTT.

In nucleotides, the CDR3 is TGTGCCAGCTCACCTACTAGGACAGGGGGAGCCAACAATGAGCAGTTCTTC. Protein: CASSPTRTGGANNEQFF. The chain combines TRBV18 with TRBJ2-1; 10 nucleotides align to TRBD1. The germline gives CDR1 KGHSH, CDR2 LQKENI. The V and J ends lost 3 bases and 5 bases, in that order; junction bases with no gene match: 10. CDR3 size: 17 residues.

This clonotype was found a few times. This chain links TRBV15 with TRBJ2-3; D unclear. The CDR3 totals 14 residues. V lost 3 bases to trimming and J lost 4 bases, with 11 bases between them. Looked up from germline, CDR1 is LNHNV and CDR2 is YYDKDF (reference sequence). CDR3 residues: CATSSLPPPDTQYF. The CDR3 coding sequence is TGTGCCACCAGCAGCCTTCCCCCTCCAGATACGCAGTATTTT. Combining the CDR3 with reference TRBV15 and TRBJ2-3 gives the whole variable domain DAMVIQNPRYQVTQFGKPVTLSCSQTLNHNVMYWYQQKSSQAPKLLFHYYDKDFNNEADTPDNFQSRRPNTSFCFLDIRSPGLGDTAMYLCATSSLPPPDTQYFGPGTRLTVL.

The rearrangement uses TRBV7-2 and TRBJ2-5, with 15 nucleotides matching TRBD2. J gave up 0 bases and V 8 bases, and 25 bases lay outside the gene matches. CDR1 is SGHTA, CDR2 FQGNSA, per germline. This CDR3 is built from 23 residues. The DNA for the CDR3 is TGTGCCAGCCCTCCCCCCCCGACAGACTCGGGACTAGCGGGGGGCTGGTACCAAGAGACCCAGTACTTC. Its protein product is CASPPPPTDSGLAGGWYQETQYF. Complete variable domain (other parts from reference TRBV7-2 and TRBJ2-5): GAGVSQSPSNKVTEKGKDVELRCDPISGHTALYWYRQSLGQGLEFLIYFQGNSAPDKSGLPSDRFSAERTGGSVSTLTIQRTQQEDSAVYLCASPPPPTDSGLAGGWYQETQYFGPGTRLLVL.

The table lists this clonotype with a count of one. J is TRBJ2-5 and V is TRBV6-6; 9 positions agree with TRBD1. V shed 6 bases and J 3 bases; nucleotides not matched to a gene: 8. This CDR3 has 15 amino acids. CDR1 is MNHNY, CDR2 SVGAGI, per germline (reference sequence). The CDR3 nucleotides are TGTGCCAGCAGAGACCGGGACAGGGTGAAAGAGACCCAGTACTTC. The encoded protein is CASRDRDRVKETQYF.

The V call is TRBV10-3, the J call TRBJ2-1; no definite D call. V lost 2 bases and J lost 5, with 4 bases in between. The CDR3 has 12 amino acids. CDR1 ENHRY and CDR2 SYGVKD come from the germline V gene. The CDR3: CAISEVNNEQFF. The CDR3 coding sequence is TGTGCCATCAGTGAGGTTAACAATGAGCAGTTCTTC.

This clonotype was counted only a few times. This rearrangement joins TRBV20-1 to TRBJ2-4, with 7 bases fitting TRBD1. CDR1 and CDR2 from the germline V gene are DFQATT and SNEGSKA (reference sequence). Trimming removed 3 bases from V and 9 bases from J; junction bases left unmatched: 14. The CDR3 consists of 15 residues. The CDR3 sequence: CSASPPRQGVSIQYF. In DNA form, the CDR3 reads TGCAGTGCTAGTCCCCCCAGGCAGGGGGTATCCATTCAGTACTTC.

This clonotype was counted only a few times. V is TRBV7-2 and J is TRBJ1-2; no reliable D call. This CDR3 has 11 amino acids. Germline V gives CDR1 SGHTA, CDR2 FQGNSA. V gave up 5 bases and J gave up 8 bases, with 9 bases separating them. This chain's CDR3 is CASSPGLGYTF. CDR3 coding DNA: TGTGCCAGCAGCCCCGGTTTGGGCTACACCTTC.